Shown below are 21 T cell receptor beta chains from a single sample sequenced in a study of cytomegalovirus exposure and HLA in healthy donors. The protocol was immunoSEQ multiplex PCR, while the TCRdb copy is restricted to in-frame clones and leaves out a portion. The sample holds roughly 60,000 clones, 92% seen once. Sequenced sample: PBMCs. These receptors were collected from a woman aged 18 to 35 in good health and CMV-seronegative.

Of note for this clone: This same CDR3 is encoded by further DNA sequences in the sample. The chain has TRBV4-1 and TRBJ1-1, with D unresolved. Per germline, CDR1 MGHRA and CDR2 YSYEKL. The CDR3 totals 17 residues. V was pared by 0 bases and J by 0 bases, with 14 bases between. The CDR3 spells CASSQEPGYLLNTEAFF. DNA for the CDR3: TGCGCCAGCAGCCAAGAACCAGGCTACCTCCTGAACACTGAAGCTTTCTTT.

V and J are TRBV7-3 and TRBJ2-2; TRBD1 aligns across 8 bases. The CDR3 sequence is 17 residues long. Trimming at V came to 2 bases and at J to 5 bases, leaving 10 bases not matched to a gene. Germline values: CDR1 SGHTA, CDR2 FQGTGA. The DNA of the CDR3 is TGTGCCAGCAGCTTACCTACCGCAGGGGGCGTAACCGGGGAGCTGTTTTTT. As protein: CASSLPTAGGVTGELFF.

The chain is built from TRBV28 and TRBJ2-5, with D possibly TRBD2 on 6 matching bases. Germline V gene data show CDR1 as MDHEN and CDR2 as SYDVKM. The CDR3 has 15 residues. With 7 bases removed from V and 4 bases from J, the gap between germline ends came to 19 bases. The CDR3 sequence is CASTLEGLGLETQYF. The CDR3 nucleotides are TGTGCCAGCACCTTGGAGGGGCTAGGATTAGAGACCCAGTACTTC.

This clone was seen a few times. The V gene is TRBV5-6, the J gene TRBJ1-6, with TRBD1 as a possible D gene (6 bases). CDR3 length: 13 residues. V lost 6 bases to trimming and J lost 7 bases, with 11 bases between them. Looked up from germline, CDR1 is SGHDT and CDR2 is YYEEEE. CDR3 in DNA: TGTGCCAGCACCACCGACAGGAATTCACCCCTCCACTTT. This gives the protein CASTTDRNSPLHF.

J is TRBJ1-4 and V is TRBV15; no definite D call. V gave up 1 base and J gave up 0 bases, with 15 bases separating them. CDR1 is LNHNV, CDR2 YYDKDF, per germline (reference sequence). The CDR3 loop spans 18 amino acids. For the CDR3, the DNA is TGTGCCACCAGCAGAGCTATTAACGCTAAACCAACTAATGAAAAACTGTTTTTT. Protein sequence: CATSRAINAKPTNEKLFF.

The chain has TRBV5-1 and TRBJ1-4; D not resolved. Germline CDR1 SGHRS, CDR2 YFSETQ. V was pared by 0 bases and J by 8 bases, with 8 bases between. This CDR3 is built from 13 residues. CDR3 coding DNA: TGCGCCAGCAGCTTGGCCAGGTACGAAAAACTGTTTTTT. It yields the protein CASSLARYEKLFF. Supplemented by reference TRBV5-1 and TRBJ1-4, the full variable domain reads KAGVTQTPRYLIKTRGQQVTLSCSPISGHRSVSWYQQTPGQGLQFLFEYFSETQRNKGNFPGRFSGRQFSNSRSEMNVSTLELGDSALYLCASSLARYEKLFFGSGTQLSVL.

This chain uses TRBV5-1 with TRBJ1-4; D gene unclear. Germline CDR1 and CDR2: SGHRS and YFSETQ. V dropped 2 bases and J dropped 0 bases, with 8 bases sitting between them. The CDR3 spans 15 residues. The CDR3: CASSFYGATNEKLFF. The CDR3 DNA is TGCGCCAGCAGCTTCTACGGTGCAACTAATGAAAAACTGTTTTTT.

CDR3 coding DNA: TGTGCCAGCAGTTTCCGAGCCGGGACAGGGAAGGAGTACTTC. Amino acids: CASSFRAGTGKEYF. This chain links TRBV27 with TRBJ2-7; 9 bases fit TRBD1. Germline V gene sequence: CDR1 MNHEY, CDR2 SMNVEV (reference sequence). CDR3 size: 14 residues. Trimming removed 3 bases from V and 11 bases from J; junction bases left unmatched: 11.

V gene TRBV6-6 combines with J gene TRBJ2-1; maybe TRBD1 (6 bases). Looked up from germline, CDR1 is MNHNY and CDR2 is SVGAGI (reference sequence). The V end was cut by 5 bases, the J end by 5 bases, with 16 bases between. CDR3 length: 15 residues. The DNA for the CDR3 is TGTGCCAGCAGTAGTGGACAGCCCCTTAACAATGAGCAGTTCTTC. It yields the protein CASSSGQPLNNEQFF.

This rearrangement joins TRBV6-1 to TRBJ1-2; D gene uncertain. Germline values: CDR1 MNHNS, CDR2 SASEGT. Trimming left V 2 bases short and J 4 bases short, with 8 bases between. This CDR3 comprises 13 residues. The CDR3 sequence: CASSELILYGYTF. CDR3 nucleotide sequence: TGTGCCAGCAGTGAACTAATCCTCTATGGCTACACCTTC.

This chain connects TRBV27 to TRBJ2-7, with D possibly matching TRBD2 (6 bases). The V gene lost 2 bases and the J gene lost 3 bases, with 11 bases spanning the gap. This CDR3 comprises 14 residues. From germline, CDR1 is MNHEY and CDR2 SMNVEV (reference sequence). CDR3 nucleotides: TGTGCCAGCAGTTTAGGAGGGTCCAGCTACGAGCAGTACTTC. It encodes CASSLGGSSYEQYF.

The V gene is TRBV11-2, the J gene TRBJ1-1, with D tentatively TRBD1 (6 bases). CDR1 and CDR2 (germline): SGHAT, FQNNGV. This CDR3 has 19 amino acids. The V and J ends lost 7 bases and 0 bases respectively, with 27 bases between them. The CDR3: CASTQMIGRGGSLNTEAFF. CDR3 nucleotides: TGTGCCAGCACTCAAATGATCGGGCGTGGGGGCTCGTTGAACACTGAAGCTTTCTTT.

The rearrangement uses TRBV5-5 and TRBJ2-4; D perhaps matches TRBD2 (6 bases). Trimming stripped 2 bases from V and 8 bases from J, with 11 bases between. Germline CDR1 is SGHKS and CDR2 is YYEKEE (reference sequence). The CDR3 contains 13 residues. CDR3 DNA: TGTGCCAGCAGCTTTGGCCCGGGAGACATTCAGTACTTC. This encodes CASSFGPGDIQYF.

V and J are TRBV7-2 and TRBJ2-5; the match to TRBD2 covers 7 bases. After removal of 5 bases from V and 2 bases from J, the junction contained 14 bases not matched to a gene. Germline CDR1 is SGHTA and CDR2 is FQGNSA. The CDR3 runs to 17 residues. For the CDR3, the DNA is TGTGCCAGCAGCCCAGGGATTTATAGCGGGCTGCAAGAGACCCAGTACTTC. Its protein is CASSPGIYSGLQETQYF.

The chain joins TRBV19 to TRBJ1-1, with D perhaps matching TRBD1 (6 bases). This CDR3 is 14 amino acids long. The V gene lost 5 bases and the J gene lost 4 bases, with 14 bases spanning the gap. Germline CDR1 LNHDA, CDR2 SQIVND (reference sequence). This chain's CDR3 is CASSRNRDLTEAFF. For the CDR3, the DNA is TGTGCCAGTAGTCGAAACAGGGATCTCACTGAAGCTTTCTTT.

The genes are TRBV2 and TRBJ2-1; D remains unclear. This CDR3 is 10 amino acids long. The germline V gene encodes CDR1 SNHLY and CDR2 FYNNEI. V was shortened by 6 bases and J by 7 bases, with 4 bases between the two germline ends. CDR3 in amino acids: CASRANEQFF. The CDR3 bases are TGTGCCAGCAGAGCTAATGAGCAGTTCTTC.

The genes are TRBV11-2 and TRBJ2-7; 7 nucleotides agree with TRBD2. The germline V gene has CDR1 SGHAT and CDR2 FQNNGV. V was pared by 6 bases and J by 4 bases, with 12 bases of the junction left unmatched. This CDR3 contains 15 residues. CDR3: CASRGAGGGLYEQYF. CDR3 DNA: TGTGCCAGCAGAGGGGCTGGGGGGGGACTTTACGAGCAGTACTTC.

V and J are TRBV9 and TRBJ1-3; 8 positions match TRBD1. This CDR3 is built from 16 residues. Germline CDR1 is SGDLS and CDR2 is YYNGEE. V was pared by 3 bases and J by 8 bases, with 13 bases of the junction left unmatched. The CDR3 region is CASSARQGSGVDTIYF. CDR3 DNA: TGTGCCAGCAGCGCTAGACAGGGGAGCGGTGTAGACACCATATATTTT.

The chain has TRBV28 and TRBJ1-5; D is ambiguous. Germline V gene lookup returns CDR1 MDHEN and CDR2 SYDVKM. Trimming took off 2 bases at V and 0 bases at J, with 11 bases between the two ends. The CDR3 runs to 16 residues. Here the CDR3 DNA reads TGTGCCAGCAGTTTAATTTGGCAGATTAGCAATCAGCCCCAGCATTTT. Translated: CASSLIWQISNQPQHF.

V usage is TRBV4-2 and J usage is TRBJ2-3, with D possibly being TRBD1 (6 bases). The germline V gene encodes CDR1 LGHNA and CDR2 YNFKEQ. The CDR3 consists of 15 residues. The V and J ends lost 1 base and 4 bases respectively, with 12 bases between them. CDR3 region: CASSQVQGSADTQYF. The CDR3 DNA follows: TGTGCCAGCAGCCAAGTACAGGGAAGCGCAGATACGCAGTATTTT.

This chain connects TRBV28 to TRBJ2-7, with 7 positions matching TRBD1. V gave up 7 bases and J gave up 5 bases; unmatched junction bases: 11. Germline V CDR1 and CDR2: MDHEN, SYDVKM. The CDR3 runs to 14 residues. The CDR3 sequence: CASTDTGTANEQYF. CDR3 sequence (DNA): TGTGCCAGCACCGATACCGGGACAGCTAACGAGCAGTACTTC. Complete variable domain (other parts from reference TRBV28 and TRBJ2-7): DVKVTQSSRYLVKRTGEKVFLECVQDMDHENMFWYRQDPGLGLRLIYFSYDVKMKEKGDIPEGYSVSREKKERFSLILESASTNQTSMYLCASTDTGTANEQYFGPGTRLTVT.